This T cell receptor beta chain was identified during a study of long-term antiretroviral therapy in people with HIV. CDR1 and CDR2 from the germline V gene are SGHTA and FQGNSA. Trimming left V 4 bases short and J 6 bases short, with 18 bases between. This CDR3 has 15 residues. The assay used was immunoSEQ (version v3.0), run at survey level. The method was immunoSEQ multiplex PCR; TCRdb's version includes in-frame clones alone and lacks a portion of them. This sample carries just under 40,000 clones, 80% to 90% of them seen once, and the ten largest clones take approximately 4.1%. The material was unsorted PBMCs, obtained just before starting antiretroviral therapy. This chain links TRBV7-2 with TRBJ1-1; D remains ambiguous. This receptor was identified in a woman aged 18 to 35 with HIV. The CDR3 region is CASSSRSGSQAEAFF. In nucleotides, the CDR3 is TGTGCCAGCAGCTCTCGATCCGGGAGCCAGGCTGAAGCTTTCTTT.